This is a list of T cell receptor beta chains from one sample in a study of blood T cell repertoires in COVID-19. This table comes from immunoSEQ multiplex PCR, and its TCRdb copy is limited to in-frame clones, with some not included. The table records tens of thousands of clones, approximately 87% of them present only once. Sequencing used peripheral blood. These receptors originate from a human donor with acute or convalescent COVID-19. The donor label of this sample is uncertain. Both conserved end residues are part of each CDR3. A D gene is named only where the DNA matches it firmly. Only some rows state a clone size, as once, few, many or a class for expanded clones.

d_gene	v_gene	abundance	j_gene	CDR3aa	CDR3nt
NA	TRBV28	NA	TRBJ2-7	CASSLDRQDEQYF	TGTGCCAGCAGCCTCGACAGACAGGACGAGCAGTACTTC
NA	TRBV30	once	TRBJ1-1	CAWTPITWTEAFF	TGTGCCTGGACTCCCATAACATGGACTGAAGCTTTCTTT
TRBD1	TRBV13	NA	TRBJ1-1	CASSLDDRGNTEAFF	TGTGCCAGCAGCTTAGACGACAGGGGGAACACTGAAGCTTTCTTT
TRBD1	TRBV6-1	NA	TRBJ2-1	CASSEGGTGVPNEQFF	TGTGCCAGCAGTGAAGGTGGGACAGGGGTCCCCAATGAGCAGTTCTTC
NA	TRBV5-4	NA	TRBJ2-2	CASSPSSHRGELFF	TGTGCCAGCAGCCCGAGCTCTCATCGCGGGGAGCTGTTTTTT
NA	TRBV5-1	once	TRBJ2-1	CASSAGQTSYNEQFF	TGCGCCAGCAGCGCGGGACAGACCTCCTACAATGAGCAGTTCTTC
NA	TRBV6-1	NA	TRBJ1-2	CASSEYAGLGYGYTF	TGTGCCAGCAGTGAGTACGCGGGTCTGGGCTATGGCTACACCTTC
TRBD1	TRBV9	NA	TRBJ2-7	CASSVSTGGKSYEQYF	TGTGCCAGCAGCGTATCCACAGGGGGCAAAAGCTACGAGCAGTACTTC
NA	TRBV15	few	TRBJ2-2	CATKENSNTGELFF	TGTGCCACCAAAGAAAACAGTAACACCGGGGAGCTGTTTTTT
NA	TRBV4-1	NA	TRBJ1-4	CASSQDRTNEKLFF	TGCGCCAGCAGCCAAGACAGGACTAATGAAAAACTGTTTTTT
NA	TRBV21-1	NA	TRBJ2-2	CASSILAGGFKTGELFF	TGTGCCAGCAGCATACTGGCGGGGGGGTTTAAAACCGGGGAGCTGTTTTTT
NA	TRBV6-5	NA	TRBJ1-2	CASRTEGYTF	TGTGCCAGCAGGACAGAAGGCTACACCTTC
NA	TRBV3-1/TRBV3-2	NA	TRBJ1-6	CASSQDPRRSLHF	TGTGCCAGCAGCCAAGATCCCCGGAGGAGTCTCCACTTT
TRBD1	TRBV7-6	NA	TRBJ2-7	CASSPRQGAGEQYF	TGTGCCAGCAGCCCCCGACAGGGGGCGGGCGAGCAGTACTTC
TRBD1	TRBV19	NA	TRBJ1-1	CASSLSGQIVTEAFF	TGTGCCAGTAGCCTTTCGGGACAGATCGTCACTGAAGCTTTCTTT
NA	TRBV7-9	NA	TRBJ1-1	CASSTRQPNTEAFF	TGTGCCAGCAGCACCCGACAGCCTAACACTGAAGCTTTCTTT
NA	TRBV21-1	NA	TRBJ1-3	CASSKETPGQGVNTIYF	TGTGCCAGCAGCAAAGAAACCCCTGGACAGGGTGTAAACACCATATATTTT
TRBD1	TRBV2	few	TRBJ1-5	CASSVERAGGGNQPQHF	TGTGCCAGCAGTGTAGAGCGGGCAGGGGGCGGCAATCAGCCCCAGCATTTT
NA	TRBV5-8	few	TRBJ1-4	CASSNSWGPANEKLFF	TGTGCCAGCAGCAATTCTTGGGGGCCGGCTAATGAAAAACTGTTTTTT
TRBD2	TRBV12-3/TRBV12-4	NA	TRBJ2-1	CASSLTSPNEQFF	TGTGCCAGCAGTCTGACTAGCCCAAATGAGCAGTTCTTC
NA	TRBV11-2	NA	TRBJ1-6	CASSLDLPSSYNSPLHF	TGTGCCAGCAGCTTAGATTTGCCGAGCTCCTATAATTCACCCCTCCACTTT
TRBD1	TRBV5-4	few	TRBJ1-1	CAGHQGGTEAFF	TGTGCCGGACACCAGGGGGGCACTGAAGCTTTCTTT
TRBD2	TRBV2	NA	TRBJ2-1	CASSERLAGGPVIYEQFF	TGTGCCAGCAGTGAAAGACTAGCGGGGGGGCCTGTTATTTATGAGCAGTTCTTC
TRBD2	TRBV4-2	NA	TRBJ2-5	CASSQETGSGGFQETQYF	TGTGCCAGCAGCCAAGAGACCGGTAGCGGGGGGTTTCAAGAGACCCAGTACTTC
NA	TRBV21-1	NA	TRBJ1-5	CASGDPRQGGSMVQPQHF	TGTGCCAGCGGAGACCCTCGACAGGGGGGGTCGATGGTTCAGCCCCAGCATTTT
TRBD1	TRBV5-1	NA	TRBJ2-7	CASSFWSQGAYEQYF	TGCGCCAGCAGCTTTTGGTCACAGGGGGCCTACGAGCAGTACTTC
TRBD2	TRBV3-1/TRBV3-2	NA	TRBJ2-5	CASSLSGTSFETQYF	TGTGCCAGCAGCCTTTCCGGGACTAGCTTCGAGACCCAGTACTTC
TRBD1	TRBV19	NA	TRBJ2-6	CASSVWTGVSSGANVLTF	TGTGCCAGTAGTGTGTGGACAGGGGTCTCCTCTGGGGCCAACGTCCTGACTTTC